The sequence of this T cell receptor beta chain was determined in a study of T cells in Graves' hyperthyroidism and ophthalmopathy. The CDR3 contains 16 residues. V lost 5 bases, J lost 7 bases, and 11 bases stayed unmatched. Germline lookup yields CDR1 LGHNA and CDR2 YSLEER. PBMCs were derived from 7.5 to 10 ml fresh peripheral blood. RNA transcripts yielded amplified TCR beta CDR3 regions. The TCR CDR3 first-round RT-PCR relied on the HTBI primer set. TCRdb re-derived calls from the multiplex PCR reads in MiXCR, one entry per CDR3 protein. Among about 760,000 distinct CDR3 sequences listed, 30% to 40% were seen once.

Sequenced material: blood. This clonotype originated in a middle-aged woman with Graves' hyperthyroidism. The V gene is TRBV4-3, the J gene TRBJ1-6; 7 bases line up with TRBD1. CDR3 DNA sequence: TGCGCCAGCAGCGAGAGGGGGCAAGAGGACAATTCACCCCTCCACTTT. Its protein is CASSERGQEDNSPLHF.